This T cell receptor beta chain was sequenced in a study of CXCR3-negative and CXCR3-positive naive CD8 T cells. CDR3 length: 15 amino acids. Germline V lookup: CDR1 MNHNS, CDR2 SASEGT. UMI labels and 5' RACE were used to prepare the TRB cDNA libraries. After re-calling the 5' RACE reads, TCRdb lists one entry per CDR3 protein, DNA absent. This sample's table has about 23,000 distinct CDR3 sequences. The source is a human donor in good health. Some clones in this sample may be carry-over from other donors' samples. Source material: memory CD8+ T cells from blood. This sequence joins TRBV6-1 and TRBJ2-1; TCRdb indicates TRBD2, and absent DNA this call remains unverified. The chain's CDR3 is CASSVTTSGGNEQFF.